These 27 T cell receptor beta chains were sequenced from one sample in a study of blood T cell repertoires in COVID-19. Produced via immunoSEQ multiplex PCR; TCRdb's table is partial and in-frame only. The sample includes about 490,000 clones, approximately 85% seen only once; the top ten take 3% to 3.5%. The sample comprised peripheral blood. These receptors were taken from a human donor in a cohort sampled during active COVID-19.

V gene TRBV5-6 combines with J gene TRBJ2-7; 8 bases match TRBD2. This CDR3 is 13 amino acids long. Unmatched junction bases numbered 1, after V lost 2 bases and J lost 3 bases. Germline-derived CDR1 and CDR2 are SGHDT and YYEEEE. The DNA of the CDR3 is TGTGCCAGCAGCTTCGGGAGGGTCTACGAGCAGTACTTC. It is translated as CASSFGRVYEQYF.

The V call is TRBV7-3, the J call TRBJ2-4; 16 bases are shared with TRBD2. The V gene end was trimmed by 5 bases and the J gene end by 6 bases; junction bases not matched to a gene: 7. This CDR3 has 17 residues. In germline, CDR1 is SGHTA, CDR2 FQGTGA. The CDR3 region is CASSLGTSGREGNIQYF. The DNA for the CDR3 is TGTGCCAGCAGCCTCGGGACTAGCGGGAGGGAGGGAAACATTCAGTACTTC.

This chain links TRBV7-3 with TRBJ2-2; 7 bases align to TRBD1. This CDR3 has 15 residues. Germline CDR1 reads SGHTA; CDR2 reads FQGTGA. The J segment lost 5 bases and the V segment lost 5 bases, leaving 8 bases of the junction unmatched. CDR3 nucleotides: TGTGCCAGCAGCCTCGGGACAGTCGAGACCGGGGAGCTGTTTTTT. Translated, it gives CASSLGTVETGELFF.

The J gene is TRBJ2-1, the V gene TRBV9, with 11 bases lining up with TRBD1. CDR1 is SGDLS, CDR2 YYNGEE, per germline. The ends lost 4 bases at V and 4 bases at J; junction bases unmatched: 7. The CDR3 spans 16 residues. The CDR3 DNA follows: TGTGCCAGCAGCTTGAGGGGGGACAGGGGGTACAATGAGCAGTTCTTC. This encodes CASSLRGDRGYNEQFF.

The chain combines TRBV5-6 with TRBJ1-1; TRBD1 agrees at 7 bases. The CDR3 is made up of 13 amino acids. Per the germline V gene, CDR1 is SGHDT and CDR2 is YYEEEE. Germline trimming cut 3 bases from V and 3 bases from J; bases unmatched to any gene: 2. CDR3 sequence reads: CASSWTGDTEAFF. The CDR3 DNA reads TGTGCCAGCAGCTGGACAGGCGACACTGAAGCTTTCTTT.

This clone was observed a single time. The V gene is TRBV19, the J gene TRBJ2-7; 7 nucleotides match TRBD1. This CDR3 spans 16 amino acids. Germline V CDR1 and CDR2: LNHDA, SQIVND (reference sequence). The ends lost 5 bases at V and 3 bases at J; junction bases unmatched: 13. The CDR3 DNA follows: TGTGCCAGTAGTTCACAACCGGGACAGTCGGGCTACGAGCAGTACTTC. Amino acid sequence: CASSSQPGQSGYEQYF.

The gene calls are TRBV19 and TRBJ2-5, with a tentative D call TRBD2 (6 bases). V lost 5 bases to trimming and J lost 5 bases, with 12 bases between them. The CDR3 runs to 13 residues. CDR1 is LNHDA and CDR2 is SQIVND in the germline V gene (reference sequence). As DNA, the CDR3 is TGTGCCAGTAGTTGGGCTAGCGCGGAGACCCAGTACTTC. Protein sequence: CASSWASAETQYF.

This clone occurred once. This CDR3 reads CASSLGGTSVNYEQYF. The CDR3 bases are TGTGCCAGCAGCTTGGGAGGGACTAGCGTTAACTACGAGCAGTACTTC. The chain couples TRBV5-4 to TRBJ2-7, with 10 bases lining up with TRBD2. CDR1 and CDR2 (germline): SGHNT, YYREEE (reference sequence). CDR3 length equals 16 residues. V lost 0 bases and J lost 3; bases outside the gene matches: 6.

The chain combines TRBV5-1 with TRBJ2-5; 13 bases are shared with TRBD2. The trim removed 0 bases at V and 5 bases at J, leaving 7 bases unmatched. This CDR3 has 17 residues. Germline CDR1 is SGHRS and CDR2 is YFSETQ. DNA of the CDR3: TGCGCCAGCAGCTTGGCCAAAGGACTAGCGGGAGCCGAGACCCAGTACTTC. Protein sequence: CASSLAKGLAGAETQYF.

J is TRBJ2-5 and V is TRBV5-1; 7 bases match TRBD1. Germline CDR1 reads SGHRS; CDR2 reads YFSETQ. V trimming: 0 bases; J trimming: 0 bases; junction bases outside the gene matches: 2. CDR3 length equals 15 residues. CDR3 nucleotide sequence: TGCGCCAGCAGCTTGGAGACAGGGTACCAAGAGACCCAGTACTTC. Residues: CASSLETGYQETQYF.

The chain carries TRBV3-1 (or the pseudogene TRBV3-2) and TRBJ2-1, with TRBD2 matching over 10 bases. This CDR3 region has 19 residues. Germline CDR1 reads LGHDT; CDR2 reads YNNKEL (reference sequence). Germline trimming cut 0 bases from V and 0 bases from J; bases unmatched to any gene: 8. The CDR3 loop is CASSQDQAGGISSYNEQFF. CDR3 DNA sequence: TGTGCCAGCAGCCAAGATCAAGCGGGAGGGATAAGCTCCTACAATGAGCAGTTCTTC.

The chain combines TRBV6-5 with TRBJ1-4; the D gene is possibly TRBD1 (6 bases). V gave up 6 bases and J gave up 8 bases, with 16 bases separating them. The germline V gene encodes CDR1 MNHEY and CDR2 SVGAGI. The CDR3 totals 14 residues. The DNA for the CDR3 is TGTGCCAGCAGATGGGGGGGGGCATCGGAAAAACTGTTTTTT. Amino acids: CASRWGGASEKLFF.

The J gene is TRBJ2-7, the V gene TRBV5-1; TRBD1 matches 7 bases. Trimming at V came to 1 base and at J to 2 bases, leaving 3 bases not matched to a gene. Germline V gene sequence: CDR1 SGHRS, CDR2 YFSETQ. The CDR3 is 14 amino acids. CDR3 in amino acids: CASSLTQGTYEQYF. The DNA of the CDR3 is TGCGCCAGCAGCTTGACACAGGGGACCTACGAGCAGTACTTC.

This clone was detected only a few times. The chain combines TRBV5-4 with TRBJ2-3; 9 bases fit TRBD2. The CDR3 runs to 17 residues. V shed 4 bases and J 3 bases; nucleotides not matched to a gene: 12. Germline CDR1 SGHNT, CDR2 YYREEE (reference sequence). The CDR3 coding sequence is TGTGCCAGCAGCCCCCCCGGACTGAGCGGGAGGACAGATACGCAGTATTTT. Protein product: CASSPPGLSGRTDTQYF.

This rearrangement joins TRBV3-1 (or the pseudogene TRBV3-2) to TRBJ1-3; possible D gene TRBD1, 5 bases. CDR3 length: 16 amino acids. Germline V gene data show CDR1 as LGHDT and CDR2 as YNNKEL (reference sequence). With 0 bases removed from V and 4 bases from J, the gap between germline ends came to 13 bases. CDR3 residues: CASSQDLAAGGNTIYF. The CDR3 DNA sequence: TGTGCCAGCAGCCAAGATCTAGCGGCAGGGGGAAACACCATATATTTT.

The rearrangement joins TRBV4-2 to TRBJ2-3; D not certain. Trimming took off 5 bases at V and 3 bases at J, with 9 bases between the two ends. Germline values: CDR1 LGHNA, CDR2 YNFKEQ. CDR3 length: 13 residues. The CDR3 spells CASSTRQTDTQYF. The CDR3 coding sequence is TGTGCCAGCAGCACCCGACAAACAGATACGCAGTATTTT.

The chain couples TRBV30 to TRBJ2-2, with D tentatively TRBD1 (6 bases). The germline V gene encodes CDR1 GTSNPN and CDR2 SVGIG (reference sequence). V dropped 7 bases and J dropped 8 bases, with 11 bases sitting between them. CDR3 length: 11 residues. The CDR3 is CAYRRGGELFF. The CDR3 DNA reads as TGTGCCTACCGAAGGGGGGGGGAGCTGTTTTTT. Using reference TRBV30 and TRBJ2-2 for the parts outside the CDR3, the full variable domain is SQTIHQWPATLVQPVGSPLSLECTVEGTSNPNLYWYRQAAGRGLQLLFYSVGIGQISSEVPQNLSASRPQDRQFILSSKKLLLSDSGFYLCAYRRGGELFFGEGSRLTVL.

On this clone itself: A junction boundary mismatches the germline segment, possibly from a read error. The chain recombines TRBV7-7 with TRBJ2-1; 8 bases fit TRBD2. This CDR3 is built from 15 residues. Germline V lookup: CDR1 SSHAT, CDR2 FNYEAQ (reference sequence). This chain's CDR3 is CASSLRLASYNEQFF. CDR3 coding DNA: TGTGCTAGCAGCTTAAGACTAGCGAGCTACAATGAGCAGTTCTTC.

V and J are TRBV9 and TRBJ1-1; TRBD1 matches at 10 bases. The CDR3 totals 18 residues. The V segment lost 0 bases and the J segment 1 base; nucleotides outside the gene matches: 9. The germline V gene has CDR1 SGDLS and CDR2 YYNGEE. The CDR3 coding sequence is TGTGCCAGCAGCGTAGCCGGGACAGGGGCCCTCGGGAACACTGAAGCTTTCTTT. It codes for CASSVAGTGALGNTEAFF.

The V call is TRBV5-1, the J call TRBJ2-1, with 12 bases aligning to TRBD2. In germline, CDR1 is SGHRS, CDR2 YFSETQ. V trimming: 4 bases; J trimming: 0 bases; junction bases outside the gene matches: 17. This CDR3 is built from 21 residues. This CDR3 is CASSPYQPGLAGVSSYNEQFF. The CDR3 region has the DNA TGCGCCAGCAGCCCCTACCAGCCGGGACTAGCGGGCGTTAGCTCCTACAATGAGCAGTTCTTC.

This clone was detected only a few times. This chain links TRBV30 with TRBJ2-7, with TRBD2 matching 8 bases. The CDR3 is 14 amino acids. The V and J ends lost 4 bases and 5 bases, in that order; junction bases with no gene match: 10. Per the germline V gene, CDR1 is GTSNPN and CDR2 is SVGIG (reference sequence). CDR3 loop: CAWTPGTSYNEQYF. The DNA of the CDR3 is TGTGCCTGGACCCCCGGGACTAGTTACAACGAGCAGTACTTC.

Worth noting for this clone: The junction differs from germline at one of its ends, possibly a read error. This sequence joins TRBV30 and TRBJ1-2; D is perhaps TRBD1 (6 bases). This CDR3 contains 13 residues. The germline V gene has CDR1 GTSNPN and CDR2 SVGIG (reference sequence). The CDR3 DNA sequence: TGTGCCTGTAGTGTCGGCCGCAGGGGTGGCTACACCTTC. It encodes CACSVGRRGGYTF. The complete variable domain, with remaining parts taken from reference TRBV30 and TRBJ1-2, reads SQTIHQWPATLVQPVGSPLSLECTVEGTSNPNLYWYRQAAGRGLQLLFYSVGIGQISSEVPQNLSASRPQDRQFILSSKKLLLSDSGFYLCACSVGRRGGYTFGSGTRLTVV.

About this clone: The junction departs from germline at one end; a sequencing error may be responsible. The genes are TRBV10-1 and TRBJ2-1; no clear D gene. The CDR3 consists of 11 residues. Germline V CDR1 and CDR2: WNHNN, SYGVQD (reference sequence). For the CDR3, the DNA is TGCGCCAGCAGCTCCTCCAATGAGCAGTTCTTC. It yields the protein CASSSSNEQFF.

V is TRBV5-1 and J is TRBJ1-1; TRBD1 aligns across 7 bases. The CDR3 runs to 14 residues. The germline V gene encodes CDR1 SGHRS and CDR2 YFSETQ. The ends lost 7 bases at V and 1 base at J; junction bases unmatched: 7. CDR3 in amino acids: CASVSGTENTEAFF. CDR3 sequence (DNA): TGCGCCAGCGTCTCCGGGACAGAGAACACTGAAGCTTTCTTT.

The rearrangement links TRBV19 to TRBJ1-3; D call uncertain. This CDR3 has 16 amino acids. Germline CDR1 is LNHDA and CDR2 is SQIVND (reference sequence). CDR3 residues: CVSTIDPGSSGNTIYF. CDR3 coding DNA: TGTGTCAGCACCATAGACCCAGGAAGCTCTGGAAACACCATATATTTT. The entire variable domain, with the rest obtained from reference TRBV19 and TRBJ1-3, is as follows: DGGITQSPKYLFRKEGQNVTLSCEQNLNHDAMYWYRQDPGQGLRLIYYSQIVNDFQKGDIAEGYSVSREKKESFPLTVTSAQKNPTAFYLCVSTIDPGSSGNTIYFGEGSWLTVV.

As concerns this clone: Since no conserved phenylalanine or tryptophan closes the CDR3, a read error is the likely cause. It is unclear where the CDR3 begins or ends on the DNA, so no DNA is shown, and the CDR3 is as TCRdb lists it. The chain is built from TRBV2 and TRBJ2-7; the D call TRBD2 from the table was never checked on the DNA. The CDR3 spans 12 amino acids, including both terminal residues. CDR1 and CDR2 from the germline V gene are SNHLY and FYNNEI. The CDR3: CASSLGLAGSTS.

The genes are TRBV9 and TRBJ2-1, with 9 nucleotides matching TRBD2. V dropped 0 bases and J dropped 10; count of bases not matched to a gene: 5. The CDR3 totals 14 residues. CDR1 and CDR2 (germline): SGDLS, YYNGEE. The CDR3 sequence is CASSVASGIGEQFF. CDR3 in DNA: TGTGCCAGCAGCGTAGCTAGCGGGATTGGCGAGCAGTTCTTC. The whole variable domain, remainder taken from reference TRBV9 and TRBJ2-1, is DSGVTQTPKHLITATGQRVTLRCSPRSGDLSVYWYQQSLDQGLQFLIQYYNGEERAKGNILERFSAQQFPDLHSELNLSSLELGDSALYFCASSVASGIGEQFFGPGTRLTVL.